What follows is one T cell receptor (beta chain) and its context. The antigen is not known. This sample is part of a study of radiotherapy plus CTLA-4 blockade in lung cancer. At the level of the study: Patients showed objective responses in roughly 18% of cases and disease control in roughly 31%.

Regarding the study as a whole: After radiotherapy and ipilimumab, tumor-derived clones expanded in peripheral blood. Together with interferon-beta, which increased in serum after radiation, early dynamic changes in blood T cell clones were reportedly the best predictors of response.

Each patient with chemo-refractory metastatic non-small-cell lung cancer was treated with focal radiation plus CTLA-4 blockade using ipilimumab. The protocol was immunoSEQ multiplex PCR, while the TCRdb copy is restricted to in-frame clones and leaves out a portion. The table records tens of thousands of clones, roughly 73% of them present only once. The CDR3 runs to 16 residues. The germline gives CDR1 SGHVS, CDR2 FNYEAQ. V lost 5 bases and J lost 4, with 18 bases in between. This TCR came from a human donor with non-small cell lung cancer that progressed on radiotherapy plus ipilimumab. Source: peripheral blood, taken from a patient treated with radiotherapy plus ipilimumab. This rearrangement joins TRBV7-6 to TRBJ2-1, with TRBD1 as a possible D gene (6 bases). CDR3 loop: CASSPGLGTLYNEQFF. The CDR3 region has the DNA TGTGCCAGCAGCCCCGGATTAGGGACACTTTACAATGAGCAGTTCTTC.